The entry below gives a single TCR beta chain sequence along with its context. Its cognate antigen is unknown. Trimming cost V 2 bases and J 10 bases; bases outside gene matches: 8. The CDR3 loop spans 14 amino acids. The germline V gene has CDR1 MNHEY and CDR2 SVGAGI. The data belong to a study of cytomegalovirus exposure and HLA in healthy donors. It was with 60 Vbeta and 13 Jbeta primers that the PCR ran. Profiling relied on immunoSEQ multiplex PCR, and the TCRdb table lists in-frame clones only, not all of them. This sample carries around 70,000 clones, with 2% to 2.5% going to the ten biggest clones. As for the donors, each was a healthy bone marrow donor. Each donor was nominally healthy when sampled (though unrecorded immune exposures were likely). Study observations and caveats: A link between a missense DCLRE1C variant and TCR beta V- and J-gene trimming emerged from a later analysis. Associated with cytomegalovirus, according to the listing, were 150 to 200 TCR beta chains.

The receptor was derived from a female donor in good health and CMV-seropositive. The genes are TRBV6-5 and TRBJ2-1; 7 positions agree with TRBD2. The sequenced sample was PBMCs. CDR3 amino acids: CASSYGWGSGEQFF. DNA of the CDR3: TGTGCCAGCAGTTACGGGTGGGGTAGCGGGGAGCAGTTCTTC.